Below, 24 T cell receptor beta chains from the same sample are listed, as sequenced in a study of T cell responses to AZD1222 COVID-19 vaccine. Here immunoSEQ multiplex PCR was the method, and the copy in TCRdb shows in-frame clones only, minus some. In the table there are about 110,000 clones, 70% to 90% of which are singletons. Here the sequenced sample was peripheral blood, taken on day 0 of AZD1222 vaccination. These receptors came from an adult in good health.

The V and J genes are TRBV10-3 and TRBJ1-3, with 10 bases that match TRBD1. Germline V gene data show CDR1 as ENHRY and CDR2 as SYGVKD. Germline trimming cut 1 base from V and 4 bases from J; bases unmatched to any gene: 4. This CDR3 contains 16 residues. DNA of the CDR3: TGTGCCATCAGTGAGTGGGGGACAGGGGAAGGAAACACCATATATTTT. This encodes CAISEWGTGEGNTIYF.

V usage is TRBV30 and J usage is TRBJ2-2; the match to TRBD1 covers 7 bases. V shed 5 bases, J shed 6 bases, and the junction held 9 bases outside the gene matches. Germline values: CDR1 GTSNPN, CDR2 SVGIG (reference sequence). The CDR3 contains 14 residues. CDR3 nucleotide sequence: TGTGCCTGGCTTAAGACAGGGAAGGCCGGGGAGCTGTTTTTT. Encoded protein: CAWLKTGKAGELFF.

The chain couples TRBV24-1 to TRBJ1-2; D gene unclear. The germline V gene has CDR1 KGHDR and CDR2 SFDVKD. This CDR3 has 14 amino acids. Trimming shortened V by 6 bases and J by 0 bases, and 10 bases separated the two germline ends. The CDR3 loop is CATSSEGSNYGYTF. CDR3 nucleotide sequence: TGTGCCACCAGTTCGGAGGGATCTAACTATGGCTACACCTTC.

The CDR3 DNA reads as TGTGCCAGCAGCAACACAAATGAGCAGTTCTTC. It specifies CASSNTNEQFF. The V gene is TRBV7-3, the J gene TRBJ2-1; D remains ambiguous. CDR3 size: 11 residues. Looked up from germline, CDR1 is SGHTA and CDR2 is FQGTGA. The ends were cut back, 5 bases at V and 7 bases at J, with 6 bases in the middle.

The chain employs TRBV20-1 and TRBJ2-5; 12 nucleotides line up with TRBD2. The junction had 10 bases not matched to a gene; V was cut back by 3 bases and J by 5 bases. CDR1 DFQATT and CDR2 SNEGSKA come from the germline V gene (reference sequence). CDR3 length equals 16 residues. For the CDR3, the DNA is TGCAGTGCTAGTCTAGCGGGGGGGCTGTGGGCTGAGACCCAGTACTTC. This codes for CSASLAGGLWAETQYF.

CDR3 coding DNA: TGTGCCAGCAGCCGGGGACTAGCGGGGCGGTGGGAGACCCAGTACTTC. It yields the protein CASSRGLAGRWETQYF. The chain has TRBV7-2 and TRBJ2-5; the match to TRBD2 covers 13 bases. CDR1 SGHTA and CDR2 FQGNSA come from the germline V gene. The CDR3 is made up of 16 amino acids. The V gene end was trimmed by 5 bases and the J gene end by 5 bases; junction bases not matched to a gene: 8.

The chain combines TRBV2 with TRBJ1-5; D is perhaps TRBD1 (6 bases). The CDR3 has 14 amino acids. From germline, CDR1 is SNHLY and CDR2 FYNNEI. V was pared by 7 bases and J by 4 bases, with 14 bases between. The CDR3, as DNA: TGTGCCAGCACGACAGGCGAGGGGAATCAGCCCCAGCATTTT. Amino acid sequence: CASTTGEGNQPQHF. Together with reference TRBV2 and TRBJ1-5, the CDR3 gives the full variable domain: EPEVTQTPSHQVTQMGQEVILRCVPISNHLYFYWYRQILGQKVEFLVSFYNNEISEKSEIFDDQFSVERPDGSNFTLKIRSTKLEDSAMYFCASTTGEGNQPQHFGDGTRLSIL.

This CDR3 is CASSFRTVGGYTF. The CDR3 nucleotides read TGTGCCAGCAGTTTCCGGACAGTCGGAGGCTACACCTTC. The chain joins TRBV6-2 or TRBV6-3 to TRBJ1-2, with D possibly being TRBD1 (6 bases). The ends were cut back, 4 bases at V and 8 bases at J, with 14 bases in the middle. This CDR3 comprises 13 residues. The germline V gene has CDR1 MNHEY and CDR2 SVGEGT.

The chain has TRBV7-6 and TRBJ2-1, with D possibly called TRBD1 or TRBD2 (5 bases each). The CDR3 is 17 amino acids. Trimming left V 5 bases short and J 9 bases short, with 26 bases between. In germline, CDR1 is SGHVS, CDR2 FNYEAQ. CDR3 residues: CASSADWWDPESGEQFF. The CDR3 DNA reads TGTGCCAGCAGCGCAGACTGGTGGGACCCTGAGTCGGGTGAGCAGTTCTTC.

This CDR3 is CASSSLNNYGYTF. In nucleotides, the CDR3 is TGTGCCAGCAGTTCCCTCAATAACTATGGCTACACCTTC. The chain combines TRBV12-3 or TRBV12-4 with TRBJ1-2; unclear D gene. The CDR3 is 13 amino acids. V lost 4 bases and J 1 base, leaving 7 bases between the germline ends.

This clone turned up a few times. This CDR3 is also generated by other DNA sequences in the sample. The chain uses TRBV7-9 and TRBJ1-1, with 7 bases matching TRBD1. The J segment lost 2 bases and the V segment lost 7 bases, leaving 7 bases of the junction unmatched. This CDR3 comprises 14 residues. Per the germline V gene, CDR1 is SEHNR and CDR2 is FQNEAQ (reference sequence). CDR3 sequence: CASIVQGGNTEAFF. In nucleotides, the CDR3 is TGTGCCAGCATCGTCCAGGGGGGAAACACTGAAGCTTTCTTT.

V gene TRBV5-1 combines with J gene TRBJ1-3; 10 nucleotides align to TRBD1. CDR3 length: 18 residues. V trimming: 3 bases; J trimming: 0 bases; junction bases outside the gene matches: 9. Per the germline V gene, CDR1 is SGHRS and CDR2 is YFSETQ. For the CDR3, the DNA is TGCGCCAGCAGCTGGGAACCCGGGACAGGGGACTCTGGAAACACCATATATTTT. Translation: CASSWEPGTGDSGNTIYF.

J is TRBJ1-2 and V is TRBV3-1 (or the pseudogene TRBV3-2); D is uncertain. Per the germline V gene, CDR1 is LGHDT and CDR2 is YNNKEL (reference sequence). There are 13 residues in the CDR3. The V end was cut by 3 bases, the J end by 12 bases, with 17 bases between. CDR3 coding DNA: TGTGCCAGCAGCCAGCGTGGCAGAGATACTCACACCTTC. It is translated as CASSQRGRDTHTF.

The genes are TRBV11-2 and TRBJ2-7; D unclear. The germline CDR1 and CDR2 sequences are SGHAT and FQNNGV. V lost 1 base to trimming and J lost 0 bases, with 10 bases between them. The CDR3 is made up of 15 amino acids. Here the CDR3 reads CASSLGPGASYEQYF. The CDR3 region has the DNA TGTGCCAGCAGCTTAGGCCCCGGTGCCTCCTACGAGCAGTACTTC.

The chain couples TRBV7-9 to TRBJ2-7; maybe TRBD1 (6 bases). Trimming took 5 bases from V and 0 from J, leaving 8 bases between them. The CDR3 spans 13 residues. Germline CDR1 and CDR2: SEHNR and FQNEAQ (reference sequence). CDR3 protein: CASSRQVSYEQYF. The DNA of the CDR3 is TGTGCCAGCAGCCGACAGGTCTCCTACGAGCAGTACTTC.

The table lists this clone with a few counts. This CDR3 is CASSSRASNYGYTF. The DNA for the CDR3 is TGTGCCAGCAGCTCCAGGGCATCAAACTATGGCTACACCTTC. The gene calls are TRBV7-9 and TRBJ1-2; perhaps TRBD1 as D (5 bases). The V gene's germline CDR1 is SEHNR and CDR2 FQNEAQ (reference sequence). Trimming took 4 bases from V and 2 from J, leaving 11 bases between them. This CDR3 is built from 14 residues.

The V gene is TRBV6-1, the J gene TRBJ1-5, with no clear D. The V gene lost 5 bases and the J gene lost 4 bases, with 12 bases spanning the gap. Germline V CDR1 and CDR2: MNHNS, SASEGT. The CDR3 totals 14 residues. The CDR3 DNA reads TGTGCCAGCAGTTCCACGAGAGGGAATCAGCCCCAGCATTTT. Its protein is CASSSTRGNQPQHF.

CDR3 DNA: TGTGCCACTACTCAGGGGGCTGGTGAAAAACTGTTTTTT. Encoded protein: CATTQGAGEKLFF. The chain uses TRBV5-4 and TRBJ1-4; 8 positions agree with TRBD1. The CDR3 contains 13 residues. V dropped 9 bases and J dropped 7; count of bases not matched to a gene: 8. Per germline, CDR1 SGHNT and CDR2 YYREEE (reference sequence).

The rearrangement uses TRBV5-1 and TRBJ1-5, with D possibly TRBD1 on 5 matching bases. The CDR3 contains 15 residues. Looked up from germline, CDR1 is SGHRS and CDR2 is YFSETQ. V shed 6 bases and J shed 1 base, with 14 bases lying between them. CDR3 loop: CASTPWGGSNQPQHF. Here the CDR3 DNA reads TGCGCCAGCACCCCATGGGGGGGGAGCAATCAGCCCCAGCATTTT. The full variable domain, rest sourced from reference TRBV5-1 and TRBJ1-5, is KAGVTQTPRYLIKTRGQQVTLSCSPISGHRSVSWYQQTPGQGLQFLFEYFSETQRNKGNFPGRFSGRQFSNSRSEMNVSTLELGDSALYLCASTPWGGSNQPQHFGDGTRLSIL.

The rearrangement links TRBV5-1 to TRBJ1-1; the match to TRBD1 covers 8 bases. The CDR3 loop spans 13 amino acids. Germline V lookup: CDR1 SGHRS, CDR2 YFSETQ. V trimming: 4 bases; J trimming: 7 bases; junction bases outside the gene matches: 6. In nucleotides, the CDR3 is TGCGCCAGCAGCAACGGACAGGGTATTGAAGCTTTCTTT. This encodes CASSNGQGIEAFF.

The chain combines TRBV5-1 with TRBJ1-4; TRBD1 might be the D (5 bases). Between the trimmed V and J ends, which lost 4 bases and 2 bases, there was a span of 9 bases. Germline CDR1 reads SGHRS; CDR2 reads YFSETQ. The CDR3 totals 14 residues. CDR3 sequence reads: CASSPGLTNEKLFF. CDR3 in DNA: TGCGCCAGCAGCCCAGGGTTGACTAATGAAAAACTGTTTTTT.

The chain couples TRBV5-4 to TRBJ1-2; D is possibly TRBD1 (6 bases). The CDR3 spans 13 residues. CDR1 is SGHNT, CDR2 YYREEE, per germline (reference sequence). The ends were cut back, 4 bases at V and 2 bases at J, with 9 bases in the middle. Here the CDR3 reads CASSPQGNYGYTF. CDR3 nucleotide sequence: TGTGCCAGCAGCCCCCAGGGGAACTATGGCTACACCTTC.

The chain employs TRBV9 and TRBJ1-4, with TRBD1 matching over 10 bases. Germline lookup yields CDR1 SGDLS and CDR2 YYNGEE. V trimming: 0 bases; J trimming: 7 bases; junction bases outside the gene matches: 3. The CDR3 contains 15 residues. CDR3 in DNA: TGTGCCAGCAGCGTAGTACGGACAGGGGGTGAAAAACTGTTTTTT. This translates into CASSVVRTGGEKLFF.

This clone appeared a single time. This chain links TRBV5-1 with TRBJ1-1, with TRBD1 identical over 11 bases. Germline V lookup: CDR1 SGHRS, CDR2 YFSETQ. V shed 4 bases and J 1 base; nucleotides not matched to a gene: 15. The CDR3 is 19 residues long. The CDR3 bases are TGCGCCAGCAGCCCGAAGCCGGGACAGGGGGTTTTGGGGAACACTGAAGCTTTCTTT. This codes for CASSPKPGQGVLGNTEAFF.